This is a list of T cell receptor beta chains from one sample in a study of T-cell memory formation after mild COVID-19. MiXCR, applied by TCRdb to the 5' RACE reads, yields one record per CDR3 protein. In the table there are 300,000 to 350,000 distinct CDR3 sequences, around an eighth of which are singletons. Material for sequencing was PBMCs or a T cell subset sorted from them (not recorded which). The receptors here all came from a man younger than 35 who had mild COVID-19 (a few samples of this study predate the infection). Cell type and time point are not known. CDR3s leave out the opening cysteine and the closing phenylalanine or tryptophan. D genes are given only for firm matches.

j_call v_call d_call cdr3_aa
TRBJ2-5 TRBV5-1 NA ASSFGSQETQY
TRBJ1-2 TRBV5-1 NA ASSLVAGSSPFYGYT
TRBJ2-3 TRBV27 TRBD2 ASSPGTTSTDTQY
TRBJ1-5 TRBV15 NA ATSSLNQPQH
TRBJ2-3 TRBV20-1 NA SAREWTITDTQY
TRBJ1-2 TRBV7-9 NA ASSNAGMGVYGYT
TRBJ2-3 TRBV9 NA ASSVGLGGADTQY
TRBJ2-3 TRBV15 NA ATSVQVAGDTQY
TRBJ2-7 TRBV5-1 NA ASSLDPGGVGADEQY
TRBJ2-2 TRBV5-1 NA ASSLDRAGELF
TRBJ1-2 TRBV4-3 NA ASSQGTGAKANYGYT
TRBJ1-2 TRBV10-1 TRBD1 ASGQGSYGYT
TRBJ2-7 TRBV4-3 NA ASSQESGLSDEQY
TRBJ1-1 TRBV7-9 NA ASAPAENTEAF
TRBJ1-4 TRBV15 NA ATSRDPSEKLF
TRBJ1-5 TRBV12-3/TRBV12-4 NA ASSPGELVNQPQH